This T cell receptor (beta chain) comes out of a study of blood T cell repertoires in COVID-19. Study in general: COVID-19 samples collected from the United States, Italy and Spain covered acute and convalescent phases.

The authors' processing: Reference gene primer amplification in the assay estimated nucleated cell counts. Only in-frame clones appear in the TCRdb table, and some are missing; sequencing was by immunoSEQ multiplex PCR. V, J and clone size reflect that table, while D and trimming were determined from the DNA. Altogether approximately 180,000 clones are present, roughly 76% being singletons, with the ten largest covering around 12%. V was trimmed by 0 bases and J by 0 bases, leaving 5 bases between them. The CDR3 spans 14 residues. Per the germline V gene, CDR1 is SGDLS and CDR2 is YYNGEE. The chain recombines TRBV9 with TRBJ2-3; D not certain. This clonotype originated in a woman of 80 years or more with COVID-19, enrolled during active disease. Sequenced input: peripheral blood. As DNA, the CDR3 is TGTGCCAGCAGCGTAGCCGGTAGCACAGATACGCAGTATTTT. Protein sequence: CASSVAGSTDTQYF.